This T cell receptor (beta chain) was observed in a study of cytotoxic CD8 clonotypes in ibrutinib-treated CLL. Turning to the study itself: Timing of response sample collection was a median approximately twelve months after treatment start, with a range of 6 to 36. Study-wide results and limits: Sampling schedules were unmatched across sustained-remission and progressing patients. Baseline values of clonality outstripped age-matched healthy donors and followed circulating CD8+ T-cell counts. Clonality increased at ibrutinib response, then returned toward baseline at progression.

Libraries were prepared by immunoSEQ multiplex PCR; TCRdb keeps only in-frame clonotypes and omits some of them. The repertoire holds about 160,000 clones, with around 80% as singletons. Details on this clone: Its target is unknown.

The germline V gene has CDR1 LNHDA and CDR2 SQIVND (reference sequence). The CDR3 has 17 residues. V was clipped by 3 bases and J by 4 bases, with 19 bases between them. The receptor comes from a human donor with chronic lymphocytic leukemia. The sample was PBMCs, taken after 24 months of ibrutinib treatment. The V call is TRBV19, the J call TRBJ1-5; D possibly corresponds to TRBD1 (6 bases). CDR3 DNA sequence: TGTGCCAGTAGTATTGGACAGACGACTTGGGGGAATCAGCCCCAGCATTTT. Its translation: CASSIGQTTWGNQPQHF.